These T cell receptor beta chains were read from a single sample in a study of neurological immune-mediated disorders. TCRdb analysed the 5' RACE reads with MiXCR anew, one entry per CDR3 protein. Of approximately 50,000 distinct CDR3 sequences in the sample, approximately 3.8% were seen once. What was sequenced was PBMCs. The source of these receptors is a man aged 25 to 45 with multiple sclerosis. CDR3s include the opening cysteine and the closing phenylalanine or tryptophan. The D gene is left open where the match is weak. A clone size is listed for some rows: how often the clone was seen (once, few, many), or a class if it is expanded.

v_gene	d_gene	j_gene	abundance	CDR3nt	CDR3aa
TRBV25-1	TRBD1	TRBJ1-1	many	TGTGCCAGCAGTGAACCGACAGGGACGAACACTGAAGCTTTCTTT	CASSEPTGTNTEAFF
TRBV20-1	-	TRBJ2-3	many	TGCAGTGCCCCTAGGGGCAGCACAGATACGCAGTATTTT	CSAPRGSTDTQYF
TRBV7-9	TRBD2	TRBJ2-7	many	TGTGCCAGCAGCTCGACTAGCGGGAGAGGCTACGAGCAGTACTTC	CASSSTSGRGYEQYF
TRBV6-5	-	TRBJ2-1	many	TGTGCCAGCAGTTACTCGAATATGAGGGAAATCGTCTTC	CASSYSNMREIVF
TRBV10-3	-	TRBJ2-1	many	TGTGCCATCAGTGAGGGGCTAGGATACAATGAGCAGTTCTTC	CAISEGLGYNEQFF
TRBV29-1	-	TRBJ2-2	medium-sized	TGCAGCGTTGAGGATTTTGGTGTTTCGGACACCGGGGAGCTGTTTTTT	CSVEDFGVSDTGELFF
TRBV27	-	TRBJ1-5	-	TGTGCCAGCAGACCGGGGGGGGCAAGCAATCAGCCCCAGCATTTT	CASRPGGASNQPQHF
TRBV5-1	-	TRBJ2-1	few	TGCGCCAGCAGCTTGGCTAGAGGGAGCACTGAGCAGTTCTTC	CASSLARGSTEQFF
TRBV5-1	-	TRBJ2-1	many	TGCGCCAGCAGCTTGGGGTCGTCCTACAATGAGCAGTTCTTC	CASSLGSSYNEQFF
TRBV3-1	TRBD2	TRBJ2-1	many	TGTGCCAGCAGCCAGGGACTAGCGCTCTACAATGAGCAGTTCTTC	CASSQGLALYNEQFF
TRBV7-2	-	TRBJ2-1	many	TGTGCCAGCAGCCCCCTTGGGGGAGGTCGATACAATGAGCAGTTCTTC	CASSPLGGGRYNEQFF
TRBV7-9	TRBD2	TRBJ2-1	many	TGTGCCAGCAGCCAGAGGACTAGAAATGAGCAGTTCTTC	CASSQRTRNEQFF
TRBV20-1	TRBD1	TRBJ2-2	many	TGCAGTGCTAGGCGGCCAGGGGACAGCACCGGGGAGCTGTTTTTT	CSARRPGDSTGELFF
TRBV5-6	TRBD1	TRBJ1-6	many	TGTGCCAGCAGCTACCGGGACAGGTTCTTCTTT	CASSYRDRFFF
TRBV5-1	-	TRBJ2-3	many	TGCGCCAGCAGCTTGGCCGCGGGGTTAGCAGATACGCAGTATTTT	CASSLAAGLADTQYF
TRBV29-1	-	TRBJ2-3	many	TGCAGCGTGCGGACGGACACAGATACGCAGTATTTT	CSVRTDTDTQYF
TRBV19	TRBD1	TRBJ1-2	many	TGTGCCAGTAGTCTGGACAGGGGGACTAACTATGGCTACACCTTC	CASSLDRGTNYGYTF
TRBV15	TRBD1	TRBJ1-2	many	TGTGCCACCAGCAGAGAGATCGGGACAGGGGAAGGCTACACCTTC	CATSREIGTGEGYTF
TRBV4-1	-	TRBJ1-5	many	TGCGCCAGCAGCCAAGATGCCTTTAGCAATCAGCCCCAGCATTTT	CASSQDAFSNQPQHF
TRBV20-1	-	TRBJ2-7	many	TGCAGTGCTTTGCCCCTGAGAGCCTACGAGCAGTACTTC	CSALPLRAYEQYF
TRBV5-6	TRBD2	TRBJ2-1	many	TGTGCCAGCAGCTTGATTAGCGGGAGGAATGTGGGGGAGTTCTTC	CASSLISGRNVGEFF
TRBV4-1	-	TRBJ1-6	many	TGCGCCAGCAGCCAAGATCAGGTTATAGGTTCACCCCTCAACTTT	CASSQDQVIGSPLNF
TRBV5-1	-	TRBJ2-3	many	TGCGCCAGCAGCTCGGACTGGAGGGGAGATACGCAGTATTTT	CASSSDWRGDTQYF
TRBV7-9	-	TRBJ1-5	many	TGTGCCAGCGCGGGGGGGGGCCTTCAGCCCCAGCATTTT	CASAGGGLQPQHF
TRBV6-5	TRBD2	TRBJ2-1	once	TGTGCCAGCACTCCCCCCGGGGGGGCTGGTGAGCAGTTCTTC	CASTPPGGAGEQFF
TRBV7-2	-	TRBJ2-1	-	TGTGCCAGCAGCCACCCTAACCTGGGAAGCTCCTACAATGAGCAGTTCTTC	CASSHPNLGSSYNEQFF
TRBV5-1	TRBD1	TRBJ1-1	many	TGCGCCAGCAGCTTGGGACAGGGGCCTTTCACTGAAGCTTTCTTT	CASSLGQGPFTEAFF
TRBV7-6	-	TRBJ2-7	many	TGTGCCAGCAGCTTAGTGGAGGGGGATAAAGAGCAGTACTTC	CASSLVEGDKEQYF
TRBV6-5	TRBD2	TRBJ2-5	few	TGTGCCAGCAGTTACTCCCCCTCAGCGGGGGGGCGGGAGACCCAGTACTTC	CASSYSPSAGGRETQYF
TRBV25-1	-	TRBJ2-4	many	TGTGCCAGCAGTGAACGGTTAAACATTCAGTACTTC	CASSERLNIQYF
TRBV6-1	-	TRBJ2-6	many	TGTGCCAGCGCTGGGGCCAACGTCCTGACTTTC	CASAGANVLTF
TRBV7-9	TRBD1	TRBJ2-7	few	TGTGCCAGCAGCAGGGGACAGGGGATCCAAGAGCAGTACTTC	CASSRGQGIQEQYF
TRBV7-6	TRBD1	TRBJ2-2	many	TGTGCCAGCAGCCTGACAGGGGGCAACACCGGGGAGCTGTTTTTT	CASSLTGGNTGELFF
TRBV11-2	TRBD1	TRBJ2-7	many	TGTGCCAGCAGCTTAAAGGGGGCGCGGGAGCAGTACTTC	CASSLKGAREQYF
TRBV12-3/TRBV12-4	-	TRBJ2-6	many	TGTGCCAGCAGTCCCAAGTATGGGGCCAACGTCCTGACTTTC	CASSPKYGANVLTF
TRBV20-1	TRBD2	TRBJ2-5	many	TGCAGTGCTAGAGTGGTTAGCGGGAGTCCCCAAGAGACCCAGTACTTC	CSARVVSGSPQETQYF
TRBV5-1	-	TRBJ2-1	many	TGCGCCAGCAGCTTGGGCTCTTTCGACAATGAGCAGTTCTTC	CASSLGSFDNEQFF
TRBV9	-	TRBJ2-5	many	TGTGCCAGCAGCGTGTTGGGAGAGACCCAGTACTTC	CASSVLGETQYF
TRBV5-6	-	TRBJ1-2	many	TGTGCCAGCAGCCGGGAAAACTATGGCTACACCTTC	CASSRENYGYTF
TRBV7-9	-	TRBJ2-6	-	TGTGCCAGCAGCTCGGGGTACTCTGGGGCCAAAGTCCTGACTTTC	CASSSGYSGAKVLTF
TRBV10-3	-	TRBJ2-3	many	TGTGCCATCAGGGAGGCTTCTGGCACAGATACGCAGTATTTT	CAIREASGTDTQYF
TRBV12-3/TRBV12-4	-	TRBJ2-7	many	TGTGCCAGCAGTTTATGGTCCTACGAGCAGTACTTC	CASSLWSYEQYF
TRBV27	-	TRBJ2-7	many	TGTGCCAGCAGAGCAACAGGGTATGAGCAGTACTTC	CASRATGYEQYF
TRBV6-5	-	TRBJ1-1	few	TGTGCCAGCAGTACTTGGGGGGGTCGGACTGAAGCTTTCTTT	CASSTWGGRTEAFF
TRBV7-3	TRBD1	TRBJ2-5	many	TGTGCCAGCAGCTCGACAGGGGGAGTAGGGGAGACCCAGTACTTC	CASSSTGGVGETQYF
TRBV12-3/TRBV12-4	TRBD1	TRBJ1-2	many	TGTGCCAGCAGTTCGGGACAGGGGGCGGAAAGTAGCTACACCTTC	CASSSGQGAESSYTF
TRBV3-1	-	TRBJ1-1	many	TGTGCCAGCAGCCCCCGCGCCGGGGCCAACACTGAAGCTTTCTTT	CASSPRAGANTEAFF
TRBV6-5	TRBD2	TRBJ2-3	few	TGTGCCAGCACTAGCGGGGGGGCCGGAGATACGCAGTATTTT	CASTSGGAGDTQYF